The 6 T cell receptor beta chains listed next were all sequenced from one sample in a study of T cells after yellow fever vaccination. TCRdb used MiXCR to reprocess the 5' RACE reads, holding one entry per CDR3 protein. The table shows about 170,000 distinct CDR3 sequences, with about 10% occurring only once. The specimen was CD8+ T cells sorted from PBMCs, collected 15 days after the yellow fever booster vaccination. The source of these receptors is a young man who received the YFV17D yellow fever vaccine.

This clonotype was detected only a few times. CDR3 coding DNA: TGTGCCAGCAGCTCCGACAGGGGAGCTGAAGCTTTCTTT. Translation gives CASSSDRGAEAFF. The chain carries TRBV12-3 or TRBV12-4 and TRBJ1-1; 8 bases are shared with TRBD1. Trimming cost V 6 bases and J 6 bases; bases outside gene matches: 6. The CDR3 consists of 13 residues.

The chain employs TRBV10-2 and TRBJ1-2; no reliable D call. This CDR3 is built from 14 residues. The V end was cut by 3 bases, the J end by 8 bases, with 16 bases between. CDR1 is WSHSY, CDR2 SAAADI, per germline. The CDR3 loop is CASSEPENYVGYTF. CDR3 bases: TGCGCCAGCAGTGAACCCGAAAACTATGTAGGCTACACCTTC.

At least ten counts were recorded for this clonotype. The chain couples TRBV7-2 to TRBJ2-3; 10 nucleotides align to TRBD1. Germline assignment: CDR1 SGHTA and CDR2 FQGNSA. This CDR3 is 20 amino acids long. The V and J ends lost 5 bases and 0 bases, in that order; junction bases with no gene match: 17. For the CDR3, the DNA is TGTGCCAGCAGCACGGACGACGGGACAGGGGTGATTTTAAGCACAGATACGCAGTATTTT. Translated, it gives CASSTDDGTGVILSTDTQYF.

This clonotype has more than one count but fewer than ten. The chain has TRBV5-1 and TRBJ2-5, with a tentative D call TRBD2 (7 bases). The V end was cut by 4 bases, the J end by 5 bases, with 15 bases between. Germline loops: CDR1 SGHRS, CDR2 YFSETQ. This CDR3 is 14 amino acids long. The CDR3 loop reads CASSAKGGPETQYF. The CDR3 DNA follows: TGCGCCAGCAGCGCGAAGGGGGGGCCGGAGACCCAGTACTTC.

J is TRBJ2-7 and V is TRBV5-6; no firm D call. Trimming cost V 2 bases and J 4 bases, with 4 bases left between them. CDR1 is SGHDT and CDR2 is YYEEEE in the germline V gene. This CDR3 contains 11 residues. CDR3 loop: CASSFAYEQYF. CDR3 nucleotide sequence: TGTGCCAGCAGCTTCGCTTACGAGCAGTACTTC.

This clonotype was seen a handful of times. The CDR3 DNA reads as TGTGCCAGCAGTTTCGGGGTCTACAATGAGCAGTTCTTC. Translating gives CASSFGVYNEQFF. J is TRBJ2-1 and V is TRBV27; perhaps TRBD2 as D (5 bases). The germline V and J ends were trimmed by 3 bases and 3 bases, with 6 bases remaining between them. The CDR3 has 13 amino acids. The germline CDR1 and CDR2 sequences are MNHEY and SMNVEV (reference sequence).